The rows below give T cell receptor beta chains drawn from one sample of a study of T cell changes during pregnancy in multiple sclerosis. This table comes from immunoSEQ multiplex PCR, and its TCRdb copy is limited to in-frame clones, with some not included. Of 65,000 to 95,000 clones listed, roughly 90% were seen once; the top ten hold approximately 2%. Specimen: peripheral blood, collected before pregnancy. Source of these receptors: a female donor with multiple sclerosis, enrolled in a pregnancy study. Each CDR3 is given with its conserved first and last residue. A D gene is named only where the DNA matches it firmly. Some rows have no size entry. The others give once, few or many, or a class for an expanded clone.

v_gene	d_gene	abundance	j_gene	CDR3nt	CDR3aa
TRBV7-9	-	-	TRBJ1-2	TGTGCCAGCAGCCCAGAGGGGGGGGGCTATGGCTACACCTTC	CASSPEGGGYGYTF
TRBV28	TRBD1	-	TRBJ2-7	TGTGCCAGCAGTTTATCGGGACAGGGACGAGAGCAGTACTTC	CASSLSGQGREQYF
TRBV15	-	-	TRBJ2-5	TGTGCCACCGGCAGGGGCCGAGGGTGGGGAGAGACCCAGTACTTC	CATGRGRGWGETQYF
TRBV19	-	-	TRBJ1-6	TGTGCCAGTAGTGGGGGGTGGTCCCTCCACTTT	CASSGGWSLHF
TRBV30	-	-	TRBJ1-3	TGTGCCTGGAGTAGGGGAGGAACTGGAAACACCATATATTTT	CAWSRGGTGNTIYF
TRBV2	-	-	TRBJ1-5	TGTGCCAGCAGTGAAGCGCTGAGGGAACAGCCCCAGCATTTT	CASSEALREQPQHF
TRBV7-2	TRBD1	once	TRBJ1-2	TGTGCCAGCAGCCCGTGGGACAGCTATGGCTACACCTTC	CASSPWDSYGYTF
TRBV7-3	-	-	TRBJ2-3	TGTGCCAGCAGCTTTGGGACTGCTACGCAGTATTTT	CASSFGTATQYF
TRBV10-3	TRBD1	-	TRBJ1-2	TGTGCCATCAGTGAACGACAGGGATATGGCTACACCTTC	CAISERQGYGYTF
TRBV28	-	-	TRBJ2-5	TGTGCCAGCAGCCTCGACAGAATCCAAGAGACCCAGTACTTC	CASSLDRIQETQYF
TRBV2	-	-	TRBJ1-5	TGTGCCAGCAGCGAGACATTTAGCAATCAGCCCCAGCATTTT	CASSETFSNQPQHF
TRBV30	TRBD2	-	TRBJ2-3	TGTGCCTGGAGTGTGGCGTCTAGCGGGGGAACAGATACGCAGTATTTT	CAWSVASSGGTDTQYF
TRBV25-1	-	-	TRBJ1-1	TGTGCCAGCAGTCCCTGGAACACTGAAGCTTTCTTT	CASSPWNTEAFF
TRBV5-1	-	-	TRBJ1-2	TGCGCCAGCAGCTTGGGTGACTCCGATGCCCAGAATGGCTACACCTTC	CASSLGDSDAQNGYTF
TRBV9	TRBD2	once	TRBJ2-2	TGTGCCAGCAGCCGTGCAATTAGCGGGGGGGACACCGGGGAGCTGTTTTTT	CASSRAISGGDTGELFF
TRBV7-8	-	-	TRBJ1-2	TGTGCCAGCAGCTTACTCGTGAATCCCGGCTATGGCTACACCTTC	CASSLLVNPGYGYTF
TRBV7-8	-	-	TRBJ2-1	TGTGCCAGCAGCTTTCGCAATGAGCAGTTCTTC	CASSFRNEQFF
TRBV2	-	-	TRBJ1-6	TGTGCCAGCACCAAGGAGGGGCAGGGAGATTCACCCCTCCACTTT	CASTKEGQGDSPLHF
TRBV30	TRBD1	few	TRBJ1-1	TGTGCCTGGGGGACAGGGAACACTGAAGCTTTCTTT	CAWGTGNTEAFF
TRBV2	TRBD2	-	TRBJ2-3	TGTGCCAGCAGTGATAGCGGGGGTTTCACAGATACGCAGTATTTT	CASSDSGGFTDTQYF
TRBV7-6	TRBD2	once	TRBJ2-7	TGTGCCAGCAGCCCACGACTAGCGGGGGTCTACGAGCAGTACTTC	CASSPRLAGVYEQYF
TRBV19	-	-	TRBJ1-3	TGTGCCAGTAGTAGTAGGAGTTCGGGAAACACCATATATTTT	CASSSRSSGNTIYF
TRBV4-3	TRBD2	-	TRBJ2-3	TGCGCCAGCAGCCAAGGCTGGGGCGGGGGTGCAGATACGCAGTATTTT	CASSQGWGGGADTQYF
TRBV5-8	-	-	TRBJ2-3	TGTGCCAGCAGCTCACAGACTAGGTTAGGAGATACGCAGTATTTT	CASSSQTRLGDTQYF
TRBV4-3	-	-	TRBJ2-1	TGCGCCAGCAGCCAAGATCGCCGGGATGAGCAGTTCTTC	CASSQDRRDEQFF
TRBV5-1	-	few	TRBJ1-5	TGCGCCAGCAGCTTGGGGGGGACTTCCAATCAGCCCCAGCATTTT	CASSLGGTSNQPQHF
TRBV5-1	TRBD1	-	TRBJ2-7	TGCGCCAGCAGCTGGGGACAGGGGCAGGGTTCGCAGTACTTC	CASSWGQGQGSQYF
TRBV28	-	-	TRBJ2-7	TGTGCCAGCAGTTCTTGGCCAGGGCACGAGCAGTACTTC	CASSSWPGHEQYF
TRBV11-2	TRBD1	-	TRBJ2-5	TGTGCCAGCATCCGGACAGGGACAGGGGGAGAGACCCAGTACTTC	CASIRTGTGGETQYF
TRBV2	-	-	TRBJ2-2	TGTGCCAGAGGCCCCGGGGAGTACACCGGGGAGCTGTTTTTT	CARGPGEYTGELFF
TRBV28	-	once	TRBJ2-7	TGTGCCAGCAGCCTAGGGGGACCCTACGAGCAGTACTTC	CASSLGGPYEQYF
TRBV10-3	TRBD2	-	TRBJ2-1	TGTGCCATCAGTGAAAGGCGGGGGGGCCGCAATGAGCAGTTCTTC	CAISERRGGRNEQFF
TRBV7-9	TRBD1	once	TRBJ1-1	TGTGCCAGCAGCTTACGGGCAGGGGGAGGGAACACTGAAGCTTTCTTT	CASSLRAGGGNTEAFF
TRBV12-5	TRBD1	-	TRBJ1-5	TGTGCTAGTGGTCTTACCCGACAGGGTGGGAGCAATCAGCCCCAGCATTTT	CASGLTRQGGSNQPQHF
TRBV2	-	-	TRBJ2-3	TGTGCCAGCAGTGACGACCTGATCCCACGAGCGGATACAGATACGCAGTATTTT	CASSDDLIPRADTDTQYF